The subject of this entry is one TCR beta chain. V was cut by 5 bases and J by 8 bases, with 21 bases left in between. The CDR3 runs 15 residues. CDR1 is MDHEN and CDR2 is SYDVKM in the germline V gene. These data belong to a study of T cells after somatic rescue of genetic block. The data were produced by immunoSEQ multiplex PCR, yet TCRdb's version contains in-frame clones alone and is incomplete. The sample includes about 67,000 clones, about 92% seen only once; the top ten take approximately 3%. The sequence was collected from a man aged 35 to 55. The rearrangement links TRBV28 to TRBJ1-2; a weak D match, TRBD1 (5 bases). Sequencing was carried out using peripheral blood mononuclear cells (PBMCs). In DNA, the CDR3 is TGTGCCAGCAGTCTGGGGGGTCAGGCCGGAGTCGGCTACACCTTC. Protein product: CASSLGGQAGVGYTF.